Below are 17 T cell receptor beta chains sequenced from a single sample in a study of technical replicates of blood from a few donors. This table comes from immunoSEQ multiplex PCR, and its TCRdb copy is limited to in-frame clones, with some not included. The repertoire holds 95,000 or so clones, 85% to 95% seen once, with about 0.37% in the top ten. What was sequenced was T cells isolated from PBMCs. The source is a human donor in good health.

The chain uses TRBV4-3 and TRBJ2-7; the D gene is possibly TRBD2 (6 bases). The CDR3 runs to 14 residues. Germline assignment: CDR1 LGHNA and CDR2 YSLEER. V was pared by 1 base and J by 3 bases, with 10 bases between. This CDR3 is CASSQGGGDYEQYF. The DNA of the CDR3 is TGCGCCAGCAGCCAAGGTGGAGGGGACTACGAGCAGTACTTC.

The rearrangement joins TRBV2 to TRBJ2-7; maybe TRBD2 (5 bases). CDR1 and CDR2 from the germline V gene are SNHLY and FYNNEI. The CDR3 extends over 13 amino acids. Trimming shortened V by 7 bases and J by 3 bases, and 13 bases separated the two germline ends. The CDR3 DNA reads TGTGCCAGCATATATTACGAGGGCTACGAGCAGTACTTC. Its protein is CASIYYEGYEQYF.

This chain joins TRBV6-1 and TRBJ2-7; a possible D gene is TRBD1 (5 bases). The germline V gene encodes CDR1 MNHNS and CDR2 SASEGT. The V gene lost 0 bases and the J gene lost 2 bases, with 11 bases spanning the gap. This CDR3 region has 15 residues. CDR3 sequence: CASSEAETVPYEQYF. DNA for the CDR3: TGTGCCAGCAGTGAAGCGGAGACAGTGCCCTACGAGCAGTACTTC.

This chain uses TRBV19 with TRBJ1-2, with 10 nucleotides matching TRBD1. CDR1 LNHDA and CDR2 SQIVND come from the germline V gene (reference sequence). The junction had 13 bases not matched to a gene; V was cut back by 7 bases and J by 8 bases. The CDR3 extends over 15 amino acids. In DNA, the CDR3 is TGTGCCAGTAACACACCGGGACAGGGGCGACAGGGCTACACCTTC. Protein: CASNTPGQGRQGYTF.

The chain is built from TRBV7-9 and TRBJ2-7; 8 bases line up with TRBD1. Trimming removed 5 bases from V and 6 bases from J; junction bases left unmatched: 3. CDR3 size: 12 residues. Germline CDR1 and CDR2: SEHNR and FQNEAQ (reference sequence). This chain's CDR3 is CASSGQGGEQYF. CDR3 bases: TGTGCCAGCAGCGGACAGGGCGGCGAGCAGTACTTC.

The CDR3 DNA is TGTGCCATCAGGCTCCCGGGTACCCAAGAGACCCAGTACTTC. This sequence encodes CAIRLPGTQETQYF. The chain links TRBV10-3 to TRBJ2-5; D uncertain. Germline CDR1 is ENHRY and CDR2 is SYGVKD. Trimming stripped 6 bases from V and 1 base from J, with 12 bases between. This CDR3 is 14 amino acids long.

The chain couples TRBV4-2 to TRBJ2-1, with D tentatively TRBD1 (6 bases). Germline V gene data show CDR1 as LGHNA and CDR2 as YNFKEQ. V gave up 1 base and J gave up 3 bases, with 10 bases separating them. The CDR3 length is 15 residues. This CDR3 reads CASSQGRGYYNEQFF. The DNA of the CDR3 is TGTGCCAGCAGCCAAGGCAGGGGCTACTACAATGAGCAGTTCTTC.

The chain carries TRBV13 and TRBJ2-7, with 9 bases that match TRBD2. Per the germline V gene, CDR1 is PRHDT and CDR2 is FYEKMQ (reference sequence). The CDR3 has 16 residues. With 1 base clipped from V and 2 bases from J, the junction kept 6 bases outside the gene matches. The CDR3 reads CASSLEASGITYEQYF. DNA of the CDR3: TGTGCCAGCAGCTTAGAGGCTAGCGGGATTACCTACGAGCAGTACTTC. Using reference TRBV13 and TRBJ2-7 for the parts outside the CDR3, the full variable domain is AAGVIQSPRHLIKEKRETATLKCYPIPRHDTVYWYQQGPGQDPQFLISFYEKMQSDKGSIPDRFSAQQFSDYHSELNMSSLELGDSALYFCASSLEASGITYEQYFGPGTRLTVT.

CDR3 in amino acids: CASSILGSDYEQYF. DNA of the CDR3: TGTGCCAGCAGTATCCTCGGCAGCGACTACGAGCAGTACTTC. The V and J genes are TRBV28 and TRBJ2-7; D not certain. The germline CDR1 and CDR2 sequences are MDHEN and SYDVKM. Between the trimmed V and J ends, which lost 5 bases and 3 bases, there was a span of 14 bases. CDR3 length: 14 amino acids.

The CDR3 DNA reads as TGTGCCAGCAGCGTAGATGGGGGAGGCGGGCACGAAGAGACCCAGTACTTC. Amino acid sequence: CASSVDGGGGHEETQYF. This rearrangement joins TRBV9 to TRBJ2-5; D possibly corresponds to TRBD2 (6 bases). The CDR3 has 17 amino acids. V lost 0 bases and J lost 3, with 18 bases in between. Germline CDR1 is SGDLS and CDR2 is YYNGEE.

This clone is a singleton in its sample. The chain recombines TRBV7-2 with TRBJ2-7, with 8 bases that match TRBD2. In germline, CDR1 is SGHTA, CDR2 FQGNSA. V shed 5 bases and J 7 bases; nucleotides not matched to a gene: 7. The CDR3 sequence is 13 residues long. CDR3 sequence (DNA): TGTGCCAGCAGCCCGGCAGCGGGAGATGAGCAGTACTTC. This sequence encodes CASSPAAGDEQYF.

This chain connects TRBV2 to TRBJ2-3; 8 bases are shared with TRBD1. CDR3 length: 20 amino acids. Per the germline V gene, CDR1 is SNHLY and CDR2 is FYNNEI. V was clipped by 8 bases and J by 0 bases; unmatched bases: 22. The CDR3 loop reads CASQAPQGANIAGSTDTQYF. The CDR3 nucleotides read TGTGCCAGCCAAGCCCCGCAGGGGGCGAACATAGCAGGAAGCACAGATACGCAGTATTTT.

This chain uses TRBV6-5 with TRBJ1-1; TRBD1 is a possible D gene (5 bases). The germline gives CDR1 MNHEY, CDR2 SVGAGI. The CDR3 runs 13 residues. Trimming left V 2 bases short and J 5 bases short, with 9 bases between. CDR3 in amino acids: CASSYGGRTEAFF. Written as DNA, the CDR3 is TGTGCCAGCAGTTACGGGGGGAGGACTGAAGCTTTCTTT.

The V gene is TRBV5-3, the J gene TRBJ1-2; D gene ambiguous. TRBV5-3 is an ORF for which the function is uncertain. CDR3 length: 14 amino acids. Trimming left V 8 bases short and J 4 bases short, with 18 bases between. DNA for the CDR3: TGTGCCAGGGACGATTACGGGAAATTCTATGGCTACACCTTC. Translation gives CARDDYGKFYGYTF.

The chain is built from TRBV7-3 and TRBJ2-7, with TRBD2 as a possible D gene (5 bases). V was clipped by 5 bases and J by 3 bases, with 11 bases between them. This CDR3 region has 13 residues. Per the germline V gene, CDR1 is SGHTA and CDR2 is FQGTGA. The chain's CDR3 is CASSPRRDYEQYF. The CDR3 nucleotides are TGTGCCAGCAGCCCCCGACGGGACTACGAGCAGTACTTC.

This clone was recorded a few times. The J gene is TRBJ1-1, the V gene TRBV30; no clear D. The CDR3 runs 15 residues. CDR1 is GTSNPN and CDR2 is SVGIG in the germline V gene (reference sequence). V was pared by 0 bases and J by 4 bases, with 15 bases between. The CDR3 here is CAWSVLRARSTEAFF. CDR3 sequence (DNA): TGTGCCTGGAGTGTTCTCCGAGCCCGAAGCACTGAAGCTTTCTTT.

The V and J genes are TRBV20-1 and TRBJ2-7, with D possibly being TRBD2 (6 bases). CDR1 and CDR2 (germline): DFQATT, SNEGSKA (reference sequence). V gave up 5 bases and J gave up 3 bases, with 8 bases separating them. The CDR3 consists of 11 residues. The CDR3 region is CSAPGDYEQYF. The CDR3 bases are TGCAGTGCTCCGGGAGACTACGAGCAGTACTTC.